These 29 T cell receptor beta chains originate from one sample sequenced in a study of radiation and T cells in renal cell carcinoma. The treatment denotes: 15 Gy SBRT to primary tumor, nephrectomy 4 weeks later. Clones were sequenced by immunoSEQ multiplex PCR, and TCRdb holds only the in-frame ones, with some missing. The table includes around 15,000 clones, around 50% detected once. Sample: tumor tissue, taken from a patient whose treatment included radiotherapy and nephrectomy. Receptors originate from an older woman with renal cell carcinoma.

The CDR3 region is CASSHGTSGGYQETQYF. The DNA for the CDR3 is TGCGCCAGCAGCCACGGGACTAGCGGGGGGTACCAAGAGACCCAGTACTTC. This chain links TRBV4-1 with TRBJ2-5; 15 nucleotides align to TRBD2. The CDR3 is made up of 17 amino acids. The J segment lost 0 bases and the V segment lost 3 bases, leaving 2 bases of the junction unmatched. Germline assignment: CDR1 MGHRA and CDR2 YSYEKL.

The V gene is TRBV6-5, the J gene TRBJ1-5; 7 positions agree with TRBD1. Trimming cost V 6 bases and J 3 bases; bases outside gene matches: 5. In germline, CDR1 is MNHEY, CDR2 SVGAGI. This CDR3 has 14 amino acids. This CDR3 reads CASRRGQLNQPQHF. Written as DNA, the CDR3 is TGTGCCAGCAGGCGGGGACAGCTCAATCAGCCCCAGCATTTT.

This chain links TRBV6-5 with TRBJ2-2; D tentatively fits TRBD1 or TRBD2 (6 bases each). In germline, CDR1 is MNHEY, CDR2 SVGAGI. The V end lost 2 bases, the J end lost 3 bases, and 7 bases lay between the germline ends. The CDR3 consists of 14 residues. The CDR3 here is CASSYRGDTGELFF. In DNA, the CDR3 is TGTGCCAGCAGTTACAGGGGGGACACCGGGGAGCTGTTTTTT.

The DNA of the CDR3 is TGTGCCAGCAGCTCCCGACCGGGACAACCATTCAGCAATCAGCCCCAGCATTTT. Protein product: CASSSRPGQPFSNQPQHF. The chain joins TRBV7-2 to TRBJ1-5; D possibly corresponds to TRBD1 (6 bases). Germline V gene sequence: CDR1 SGHTA, CDR2 FQGNSA. Trimming stripped 4 bases from V and 1 base from J, with 20 bases between. The CDR3 covers 18 residues.

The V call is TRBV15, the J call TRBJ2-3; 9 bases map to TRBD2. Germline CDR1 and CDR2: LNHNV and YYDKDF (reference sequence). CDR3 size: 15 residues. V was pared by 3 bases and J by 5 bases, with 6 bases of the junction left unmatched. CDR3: CATSSRSGGGDTQYF. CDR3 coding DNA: TGTGCCACCAGCAGTCGTAGCGGGGGAGGAGATACGCAGTATTTT.

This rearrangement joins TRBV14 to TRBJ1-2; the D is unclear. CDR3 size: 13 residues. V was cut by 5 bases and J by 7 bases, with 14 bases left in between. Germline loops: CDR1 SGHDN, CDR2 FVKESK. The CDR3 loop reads CASSTTPVGGYTF. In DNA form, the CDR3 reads TGTGCCAGCAGCACTACCCCCGTTGGTGGCTACACCTTC. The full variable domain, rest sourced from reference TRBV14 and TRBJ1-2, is EAGVTQFPSHSVIEKGQTVTLRCDPISGHDNLYWYRRVMGKEIKFLLHFVKESKQDESGMPNNRFLAERTGGTYSTLKVQPAELEDSGVYFCASSTTPVGGYTFGSGTRLTVV.

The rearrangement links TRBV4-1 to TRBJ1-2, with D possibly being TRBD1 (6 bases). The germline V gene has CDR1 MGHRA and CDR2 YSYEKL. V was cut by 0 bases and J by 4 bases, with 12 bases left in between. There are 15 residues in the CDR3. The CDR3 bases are TGCGCCAGCAGCCAAGAGGGGGGCTCGAGCTATGGCTACACCTTC. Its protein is CASSQEGGSSYGYTF.

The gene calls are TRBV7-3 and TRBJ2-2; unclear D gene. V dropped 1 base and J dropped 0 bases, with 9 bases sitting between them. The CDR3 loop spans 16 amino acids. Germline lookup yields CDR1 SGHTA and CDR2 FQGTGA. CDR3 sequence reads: CASSLKRAANTGELFF. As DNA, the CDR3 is TGTGCCAGCAGCTTAAAACGGGCCGCGAACACCGGGGAGCTGTTTTTT.

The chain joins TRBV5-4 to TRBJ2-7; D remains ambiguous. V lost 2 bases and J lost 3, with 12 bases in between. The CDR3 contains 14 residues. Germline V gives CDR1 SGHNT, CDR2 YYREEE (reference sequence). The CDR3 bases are TGTGCCAGCAGCTTCGGGTCAGGAGTCTACGAGCAGTACTTC. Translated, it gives CASSFGSGVYEQYF.

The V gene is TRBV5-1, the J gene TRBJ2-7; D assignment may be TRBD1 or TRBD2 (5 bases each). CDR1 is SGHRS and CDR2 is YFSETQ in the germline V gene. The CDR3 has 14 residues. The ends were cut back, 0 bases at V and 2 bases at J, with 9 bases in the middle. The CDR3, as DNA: TGCGCCAGCAGCTTGGAAGGGACCCCCTACGAGCAGTACTTC. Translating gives CASSLEGTPYEQYF.

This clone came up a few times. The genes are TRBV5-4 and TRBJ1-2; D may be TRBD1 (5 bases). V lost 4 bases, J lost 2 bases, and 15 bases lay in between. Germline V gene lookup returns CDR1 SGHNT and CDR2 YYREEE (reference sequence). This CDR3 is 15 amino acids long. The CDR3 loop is CASSDSQLPNYGYTF. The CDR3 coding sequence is TGTGCCAGCAGCGACAGCCAGCTACCAAACTATGGCTACACCTTC.

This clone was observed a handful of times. The CDR3 nucleotides are TGTGCCAGCAGTGAATCTTGGGCGCCCGGAAACACCATATATTTT. Its translation: CASSESWAPGNTIYF. The chain has TRBV6-1 and TRBJ1-3; no reliable D call. V shed 2 bases and J shed 4 bases, with 12 bases lying between them. The CDR3 contains 15 residues. Germline V CDR1 and CDR2: MNHNS, SASEGT.

This CDR3 reads CASRRGLDNEQFF. For the CDR3, the DNA is TGTGCCAGCCGTCGGGGGTTGGACAATGAGCAGTTCTTC. The genes are TRBV7-8 and TRBJ2-1, with D maybe TRBD2 (6 bases). Deletions cut 8 bases from V and 5 bases from J, with 13 bases between. CDR3 size: 13 residues. Germline V gene lookup returns CDR1 SGHVS and CDR2 FQNEAQ.

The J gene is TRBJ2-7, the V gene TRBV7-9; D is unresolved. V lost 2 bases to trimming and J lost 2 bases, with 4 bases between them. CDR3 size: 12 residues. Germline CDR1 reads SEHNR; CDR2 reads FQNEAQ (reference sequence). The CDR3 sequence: CASSLKTYEQYF. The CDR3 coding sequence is TGTGCCAGCAGCTTAAAAACCTACGAGCAGTACTTC.

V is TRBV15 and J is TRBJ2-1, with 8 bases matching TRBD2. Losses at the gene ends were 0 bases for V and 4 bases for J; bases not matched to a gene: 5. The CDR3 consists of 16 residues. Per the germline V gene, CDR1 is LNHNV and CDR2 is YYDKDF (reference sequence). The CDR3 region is CATSRDPGGGYNEQFF. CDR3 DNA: TGTGCCACCAGCAGAGATCCGGGAGGGGGGTACAATGAGCAGTTCTTC.

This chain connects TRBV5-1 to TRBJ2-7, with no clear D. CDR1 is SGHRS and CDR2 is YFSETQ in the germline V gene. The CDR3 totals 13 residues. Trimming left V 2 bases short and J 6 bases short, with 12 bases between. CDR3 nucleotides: TGCGCCAGCAGCTTTAAGGAGCTTTCCGAGCAGTACTTC. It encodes CASSFKELSEQYF.

The CDR3 sequence: CASSPQGQTSNYGYTF. For the CDR3, the DNA is TGTGCCAGCAGCCCGCAGGGACAGACTTCTAACTATGGCTACACCTTC. The chain joins TRBV11-2 to TRBJ1-2; the match to TRBD1 covers 7 bases. Germline values: CDR1 SGHAT, CDR2 FQNNGV. Unmatched junction bases numbered 9, after V lost 5 bases and J lost 0 bases. This CDR3 spans 16 amino acids.

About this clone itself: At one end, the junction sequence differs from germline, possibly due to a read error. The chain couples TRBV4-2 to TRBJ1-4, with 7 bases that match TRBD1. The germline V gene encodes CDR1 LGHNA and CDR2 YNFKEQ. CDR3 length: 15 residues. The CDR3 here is CVSSQDNRGREKLFF. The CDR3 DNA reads TGTGTCAGCAGCCAAGATAACAGGGGCCGAGAAAAACTGTTTTTT.

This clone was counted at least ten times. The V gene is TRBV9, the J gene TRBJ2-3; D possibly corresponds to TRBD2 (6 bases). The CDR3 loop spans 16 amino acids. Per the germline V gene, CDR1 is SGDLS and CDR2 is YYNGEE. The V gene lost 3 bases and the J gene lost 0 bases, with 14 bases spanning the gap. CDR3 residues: CASSGRERGSTDTQYF. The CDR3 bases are TGTGCCAGCAGCGGGAGGGAACGGGGTAGCACAGATACGCAGTATTTT.

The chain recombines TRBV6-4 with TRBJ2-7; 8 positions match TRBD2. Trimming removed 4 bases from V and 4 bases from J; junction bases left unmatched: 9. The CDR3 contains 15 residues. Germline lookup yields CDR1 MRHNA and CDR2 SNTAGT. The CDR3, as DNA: TGTGCCAGCAGTGGGGGAGCGGGAGAGGCTTACGAGCAGTACTTC. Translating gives CASSGGAGEAYEQYF.

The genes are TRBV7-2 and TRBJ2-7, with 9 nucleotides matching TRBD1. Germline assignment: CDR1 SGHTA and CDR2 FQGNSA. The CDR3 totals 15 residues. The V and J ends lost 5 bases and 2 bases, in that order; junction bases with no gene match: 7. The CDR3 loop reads CASSETGGSTYEQYF. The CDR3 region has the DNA TGTGCCAGCAGCGAGACAGGGGGGTCGACCTACGAGCAGTACTTC. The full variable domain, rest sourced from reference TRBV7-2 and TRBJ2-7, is GAGVSQSPSNKVTEKGKDVELRCDPISGHTALYWYRQSLGQGLEFLIYFQGNSAPDKSGLPSDRFSAERTGGSVSTLTIQRTQQEDSAVYLCASSETGGSTYEQYFGPGTRLTVT.

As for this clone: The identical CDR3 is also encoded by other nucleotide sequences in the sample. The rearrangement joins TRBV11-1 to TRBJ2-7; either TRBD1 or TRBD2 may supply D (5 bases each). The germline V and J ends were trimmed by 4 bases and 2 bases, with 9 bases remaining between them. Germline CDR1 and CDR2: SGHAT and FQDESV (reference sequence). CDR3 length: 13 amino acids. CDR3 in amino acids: CASSSGRAYEQYF. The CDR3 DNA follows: TGTGCCAGCAGCTCGGGACGGGCCTACGAGCAGTACTTC.

CDR3 bases: TGTGCCACCAGCGCAGGGACAGGCGGCATTTATGGCTACACCTTC. It yields the protein CATSAGTGGIYGYTF. The rearrangement uses TRBV15 and TRBJ1-2; the match to TRBD1 covers 8 bases. Germline assignment: CDR1 LNHNV and CDR2 YYDKDF (reference sequence). Trimming cost V 5 bases and J 5 bases; bases outside gene matches: 10. The length of the CDR3 is 15 residues.

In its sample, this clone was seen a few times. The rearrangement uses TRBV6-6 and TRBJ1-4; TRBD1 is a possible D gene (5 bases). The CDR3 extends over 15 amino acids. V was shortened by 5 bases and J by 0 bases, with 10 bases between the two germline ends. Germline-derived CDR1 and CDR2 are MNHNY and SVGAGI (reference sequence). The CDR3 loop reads CASSGTVATNEKLFF. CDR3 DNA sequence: TGTGCCAGCAGTGGGACGGTTGCAACTAATGAAAAACTGTTTTTT.

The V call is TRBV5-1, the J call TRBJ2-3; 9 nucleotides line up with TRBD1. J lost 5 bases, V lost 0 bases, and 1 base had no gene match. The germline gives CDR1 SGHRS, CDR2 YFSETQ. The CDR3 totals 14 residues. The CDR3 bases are TGCGCCAGCAGCTTGGTGGGACAGGGAGATACGCAGTATTTT. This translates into CASSLVGQGDTQYF.

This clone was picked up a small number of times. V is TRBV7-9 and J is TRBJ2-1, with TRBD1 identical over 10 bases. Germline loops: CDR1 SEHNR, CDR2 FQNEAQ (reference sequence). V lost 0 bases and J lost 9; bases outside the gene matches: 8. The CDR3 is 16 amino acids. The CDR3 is CASSLARDRGIGEQFF. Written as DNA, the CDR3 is TGTGCCAGCAGCTTAGCTAGGGACAGGGGAATAGGTGAGCAGTTCTTC.

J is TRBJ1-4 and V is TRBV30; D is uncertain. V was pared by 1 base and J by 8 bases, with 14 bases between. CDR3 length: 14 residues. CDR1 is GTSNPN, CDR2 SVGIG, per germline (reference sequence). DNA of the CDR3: TGTGCCTGGAGTGACCCCAACGGCAGGGAAAAACTGTTTTTT. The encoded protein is CAWSDPNGREKLFF.

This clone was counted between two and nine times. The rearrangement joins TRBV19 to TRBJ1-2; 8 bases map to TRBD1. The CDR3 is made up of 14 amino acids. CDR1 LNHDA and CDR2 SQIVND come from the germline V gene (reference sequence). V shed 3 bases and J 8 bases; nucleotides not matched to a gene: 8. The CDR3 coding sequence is TGTGCCAGTAGTATGCCCGGACAGGGCTGGGGCTACACCTTC. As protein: CASSMPGQGWGYTF.

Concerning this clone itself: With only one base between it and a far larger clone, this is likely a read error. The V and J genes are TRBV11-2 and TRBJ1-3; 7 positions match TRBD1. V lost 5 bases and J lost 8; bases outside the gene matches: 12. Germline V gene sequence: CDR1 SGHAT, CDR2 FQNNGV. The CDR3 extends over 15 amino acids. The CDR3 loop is CASSQGGRGLDTIYF. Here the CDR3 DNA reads TGTGCCAGCAGCCAAGGTGGGAGGGGGCTGGACACCATATATTTT.